These 17 T cell receptor beta chains were sequenced from one sample in a study of shared clonotypes between healthy human individuals. TCRdb keeps only in-frame clones here, not all; method: immunoSEQ multiplex PCR. Here the sample spans roughly 2.4 million clones, almost 96% being singletons. Specimen: naive CD4+ T cells sorted from blood. The subset: CD45RA+ positively selected. These receptors were collected from a man aged 18 to 29 in good health.

The chain couples TRBV5-4 to TRBJ2-3; TRBD2 matches at 9 bases. Germline CDR1 and CDR2: SGHNT and YYREEE (reference sequence). The CDR3 totals 16 residues. The junction had 10 bases not matched to a gene; V was cut back by 4 bases and J by 4 bases. The CDR3 spells CASSEKSGGIADTQYF. In DNA form, the CDR3 reads TGTGCCAGCAGCGAGAAAAGCGGGGGGATAGCAGATACGCAGTATTTT.

This chain links TRBV27 with TRBJ1-2; the D gene is possibly TRBD1 (5 bases). CDR3 length: 14 residues. V lost 0 bases and J lost 3, with 8 bases in between. Germline lookup yields CDR1 MNHEY and CDR2 SMNVEV (reference sequence). DNA of the CDR3: TGTGCCAGCAGTTTATCGCAGGGATACTATGGCTACACCTTC. Translated: CASSLSQGYYGYTF.

The rearrangement uses TRBV5-1 and TRBJ2-2, with 7 nucleotides matching TRBD2. The ends lost 3 bases at V and 4 bases at J; junction bases unmatched: 6. Looked up from germline, CDR1 is SGHRS and CDR2 is YFSETQ. This CDR3 has 15 residues. In DNA, the CDR3 is TGCGCCAGCAGCTCGGGTTCGGGGGGCACCGGGGAGCTGTTTTTT. Its translation: CASSSGSGGTGELFF. Using reference TRBV5-1 and TRBJ2-2 for the parts outside the CDR3, the full variable domain is KAGVTQTPRYLIKTRGQQVTLSCSPISGHRSVSWYQQTPGQGLQFLFEYFSETQRNKGNFPGRFSGRQFSNSRSEMNVSTLELGDSALYLCASSSGSGGTGELFFGEGSRLTVL.

This clone was counted between two and nine times. V and J are TRBV27 and TRBJ1-6; the D is unclear. The CDR3 length is 15 residues. V was cut by 5 bases and J by 9 bases, with 17 bases left in between. In germline, CDR1 is MNHEY, CDR2 SMNVEV (reference sequence). CDR3 DNA: TGTGCCAGCAGTCCCCGTGCGTGGGCGACTTCACCCCTCCACTTT. Translating it yields CASSPRAWATSPLHF.

This chain links TRBV6-5 with TRBJ2-7, with D uncertain. The V gene's germline CDR1 is MNHEY and CDR2 SVGAGI. V was clipped by 6 bases and J by 7 bases, with 16 bases between them. The CDR3 is 13 residues long. The CDR3 spells CASRTPGVGEQYF. The DNA for the CDR3 is TGTGCCAGCAGGACCCCGGGCGTCGGGGAGCAGTACTTC.

This chain uses TRBV18 with TRBJ2-4; possibly TRBD1 or TRBD2 for D (6 bases each). Trimming shortened V by 3 bases and J by 6 bases, and 15 bases separated the two germline ends. Germline CDR1 KGHSH, CDR2 LQKENI. The CDR3 runs 15 residues. The CDR3 DNA reads TGTGCCAGCTCACCCTCAGGGGACTCATTAAACATTCAGTACTTC. Protein sequence: CASSPSGDSLNIQYF.

The gene calls are TRBV4-1 and TRBJ2-4; D might be TRBD1 (6 bases). The CDR3 has 16 amino acids. Germline CDR1 reads MGHRA; CDR2 reads YSYEKL. Trimming removed 1 base from V and 0 bases from J, with 10 bases in between. This CDR3 reads CASSQAGARAKNIQYF. CDR3 in DNA: TGCGCCAGCAGCCAAGCAGGGGCGCGAGCCAAAAACATTCAGTACTTC.

The chain recombines TRBV10-3 with TRBJ2-5, with 10 bases that match TRBD1. There are 16 residues in the CDR3. V trimming: 4 bases; J trimming: 1 base; junction bases outside the gene matches: 6. Germline V gene data show CDR1 as ENHRY and CDR2 as SYGVKD. CDR3 residues: CAISGGTGDLQETQYF. CDR3 DNA: TGTGCCATCAGTGGTGGGACAGGGGATCTCCAAGAGACCCAGTACTTC.

The chain's CDR3 is CASSLEGTGGFYEQYF. The CDR3 region has the DNA TGTGCCAGCAGCTTGGAAGGGACAGGGGGCTTCTACGAGCAGTACTTC. The J gene is TRBJ2-7, the V gene TRBV5-6; 12 bases map to TRBD1. CDR1 and CDR2 from the germline V gene are SGHDT and YYEEEE. CDR3 length equals 16 residues. The V gene end was trimmed by 0 bases and the J gene end by 3 bases; junction bases not matched to a gene: 4. The full variable domain, its missing parts supplied by reference TRBV5-6 and TRBJ2-7, is DAGVTQSPTHLIKTRGQQVTLRCSPKSGHDTVSWYQQALGQGPQFIFQYYEEEERQRGNFPDRFSGHQFPNYSSELNVNALLLGDSALYLCASSLEGTGGFYEQYFGPGTRLTVT.

This chain uses TRBV2 with TRBJ2-7; 7 nucleotides line up with TRBD1. This CDR3 spans 16 amino acids. Trimming removed 3 bases from V and 4 bases from J; junction bases left unmatched: 12. CDR1 SNHLY and CDR2 FYNNEI come from the germline V gene. The CDR3, as DNA: TGTGCCAGCAGTGATGGAGACCCGAGGACAGGTTACGAGCAGTACTTC. Amino acids: CASSDGDPRTGYEQYF.

This clone was picked up one time. The V gene is TRBV5-8, the J gene TRBJ2-2; D possibly corresponds to TRBD2 (6 bases). The germline CDR1 and CDR2 sequences are SGHTS and YDEGEE. Trimming left V 4 bases short and J 8 bases short, with 12 bases between. The CDR3 has 13 amino acids. CDR3 loop: CASSRGWTGELFF. CDR3 DNA sequence: TGTGCCAGCAGCCGGGGGTGGACGGGGGAGCTGTTTTTT.

The rearrangement links TRBV7-8 to TRBJ2-3, with 14 positions matching TRBD2. After removal of 4 bases from V and 6 bases from J, the junction contained 12 bases not matched to a gene. The CDR3 sequence is 18 residues long. Per germline, CDR1 SGHVS and CDR2 FQNEAQ. CDR3 DNA: TGTGCCAGCAGCTCCCATCGGACTAGCGGGAGGATCGCGGATACGCAGTATTTT. It is translated as CASSSHRTSGRIADTQYF.

The chain is built from TRBV5-4 and TRBJ1-4, with a possible D match to TRBD1 (6 bases). With 4 bases removed from V and 8 bases from J, the gap between germline ends came to 12 bases. Germline V CDR1 and CDR2: SGHNT, YYREEE (reference sequence). CDR3 length: 13 residues. DNA for the CDR3: TGTGCCAGCAGCCCGGGGGCGGAGGAAAAACTGTTTTTT. Translating gives CASSPGAEEKLFF.

About this clone itself: The same CDR3 is also encoded by other DNA sequences in this sample. This chain joins TRBV9 and TRBJ2-2, with a possible D match to TRBD2 (6 bases). The CDR3 runs to 15 residues. V gave up 0 bases and J gave up 1 base, with 7 bases separating them. Germline values: CDR1 SGDLS, CDR2 YYNGEE. This CDR3 is CASSVVAVNTGELFF. The CDR3 DNA follows: TGTGCCAGCAGCGTAGTAGCGGTGAACACCGGGGAGCTGTTTTTT.

Of note for this clone: Other DNA sequences in this sample translate to the same CDR3. This chain connects TRBV2 to TRBJ2-2; no clear D. Trimming took 4 bases from V and 7 from J, leaving 4 bases between them. Germline CDR1 reads SNHLY; CDR2 reads FYNNEI. The CDR3 spans 11 residues. The CDR3 reads CASSVVGELFF. The CDR3 DNA is TGTGCCAGCAGTGTGGTCGGGGAGCTGTTTTTT.

The chain recombines TRBV6-5 with TRBJ1-6, with TRBD1 as a possible D gene (6 bases). The length of the CDR3 is 13 residues. Germline V gene sequence: CDR1 MNHEY, CDR2 SVGAGI. V dropped 6 bases and J dropped 9 bases, with 12 bases sitting between them. In DNA, the CDR3 is TGTGCCAGCAGACCAGGACAGTTTTCACCCCTCCACTTT. Its protein product is CASRPGQFSPLHF.

The rearrangement links TRBV30 to TRBJ2-7; possibly TRBD2 for D (6 bases). The length of the CDR3 is 12 residues. The V end was cut by 3 bases, the J end by 6 bases, with 12 bases between. Germline CDR1 and CDR2: GTSNPN and SVGIG (reference sequence). As DNA, the CDR3 is TGTGCCTGGAGCGTCGGGGGAGGCGAGCAGTACTTC. Protein product: CAWSVGGGEQYF. Supplemented by reference TRBV30 and TRBJ2-7, the full variable domain reads SQTIHQWPATLVQPVGSPLSLECTVEGTSNPNLYWYRQAAGRGLQLLFYSVGIGQISSEVPQNLSASRPQDRQFILSSKKLLLSDSGFYLCAWSVGGGEQYFGPGTRLTVT.